What follows describes a single T cell receptor (beta chain). This clone appeared a single time. Its antigen remains unidentified. No clone much larger than this one lies a single base away; base qualities are absent. Library prep was done by the immunoSEQ multiplex PCR assay. A mixture of 60 forward primers for TCR Vbeta segments and 13 reverse primers for TCR Jbeta segments was used in the multiplex PCR. The CDR3 region of rearranged TCR beta genes was amplified from genomic DNA by a multiplex PCR assay. The amplified TCR beta libraries were sequenced on the Illumina HiSeq System as 87-base-pair reads. In the authors' own workflow: In a later analysis, 70 million to 95 million unique TCR beta chains were counted across the approximately 620 repertoires, and approximately 11 million of these chains were shared by at least two donors. Raw reads were error-corrected and collapsed into unique sequences by a nearest-neighbor algorithm in which closely related sequences were merged to remove PCR and sequencing errors. V, D and J gene segments were assigned by aligning CDR3 sequences to IMGT reference sequences. For a sequence to be retained, a match of at least six nucleotides to both a V gene segment and a J gene segment was required. Rearrangements were classified as productive when the CDR3 lacked stop codons and remained in frame with V and J, and all other rearrangements were classified as non-productive. CDR3 was defined according to IMGT convention as the region running from the second conserved V-encoded cysteine to the conserved J-encoded phenylalanine. The earlier analysis of 587 of the donors excluded any sequence lacking an unambiguous match to a single V gene segment. In an earlier analysis of approximately 550 of the donors, V segments were called functional above 56.7% productive rearrangements and were called segregating when the between-donor standard deviation exceeded 5%. To diagnose cytomegalovirus status from the catalog of TCR beta chain sequences, a statistical classification framework was built. In a later analysis, V and J genes were assigned by comparing TCR nucleotide sequences against IMGT/GENE-DB human TR gene sequences. In a later analysis, CDR3 sequences and most-parsimonious VDJ recombination scenarios were assigned using the TCRdist pipeline. In a later analysis, each TCR beta chain was defined by its CDR3 amino acid sequence together with its V-gene family, and reads without a unique V-gene family were excluded. A later analysis removed 550 to 700 highly shared, low-generation-probability nucleotide sequences to deal with suspected cross-contamination and a sequencing artifact. In a later analysis, a clonal expansion index was calculated for each public chain from normalized within-repertoire ranks of inferred template counts. In a later analysis, generation probabilities were computed using a VDJ recombination model fitted to out-of-frame rearrangements, and the results were checked against IGoR. In a later analysis, TCR-TCR, TCR-HLA and TCR-CMV co-occurrence was scored with hypergeometric tests, and a repertoire-size bias correction was applied to TCR pairs. To estimate false discovery rates, a later analysis permuted the HLA or CMV assignments 20 times. In a later analysis, co-occurring TCRs were grouped using DBSCAN, and TCRdist sequence similarity was added for clustering within HLA-allele-positive subsets. For co-occurrence clustering, repertoires with fewer than 30,000 or more than 120,000 public chains were excluded, along with about five repertoires with anomalous nucleotide sharing. TCRdb holds this immuneACCESS table with in-frame rearrangements only. Some clones are missing; in checked studies, unresolved V genes explain under half, and the rest has no known cause. That table furnishes V, J and clone size, whereas the DNA furnished D and trimming. The sample table holds about 160,000 clones, of which more than 70% were seen once. 6.3% of the sample is taken by the ten largest.

From a lookup of the germline V gene (reference sequence), CDR1 and CDR2 are GTSNPN and SVGIG. Measured from the cysteine to the phenylalanine, the CDR3 is 13 residues long. The sequence is cut down to CDR3 DNA, 39 bases in frame from base 1. The junction shows trimming of 5 bases on V and 2 bases on J, plus 10 bases between the germline ends. The source of the sample is a study of cytomegalovirus exposure and HLA in healthy donors (dated by TCRdb to the late 2010s). Looking at the study overall: According to an earlier analysis of a few hundred of the donors, about 179 million T cells yielded 100 million or so unique TCR beta sequences and 250 to 350 Gb of sequence data. An early release covering over 500 HLA-typed donors comprised approximately 290 gigabases of sequencing data and some 79 million unique TCR sequences. Of the roughly 400 genotyped donors, less than 90% were placed in the genetic ancestry cluster associated with self-reported Caucasian donors. The aim of the study was to test whether cataloging public T cell receptors could identify signatures of past pathogen exposure. The T cell repertoires of some 670 subjects were profiled by immunosequencing and related to cytomegalovirus serostatus. Besides the first cohort of some 670 subjects, a separate validation cohort made up of 90 to 150 different subjects was used. To predict cytomegalovirus infection status, the study brought together high-throughput TCR immunosequencing, statistical association of individual TCRs with disease status, and machine learning. To study patterns of TCR occurrence, a later analysis re-analyzed previously published TCR beta repertoires from 550 to 800 donors and added high-resolution HLA genotyping. Rather than drawing on any new phenotypic data, the later analysis identified candidate immune exposures from TCR beta sequences and the way those sequences occurred across donors. An earlier analysis of approximately 500 of the donors applied high-throughput TCR beta sequencing to assess whether each TCR beta V gene segment acted as functional or pseudogenic. Alongside the repertoire data, information on donor age, sex, ethnicity and CMV serostatus was compiled. In a later genetic analysis, genome-wide SNP genotypes for about 55% of the roughly 700 donors were used, and that subset was treated as a discovery cohort. All discovery cohort repertoires had been generated on a single sequencing platform. HLA typing included class I and class II loci at four-digit resolution. The number of donors typed differed by locus, with 629-630 for A, B, C, DRB1 and DQB1, roughly 520 for DQA1, 606 for DPA1, and under 490 for DPB1. About 5 DR-DQ haplotypes were handled as single units for association and clustering, since linkage in the cohort was strong. On average, about 240,000 unique TCR beta nucleotide sequences were sequenced per donor among some 430 genotyped donors of the cohort, with roughly 18% of those sequences being non-productive.

What the study reported, not specific to this receptor: When HLA alleles, especially DR and DQ, strongly co-occurred, TCR associations were difficult to assign to individual alleles. Most TCR sequences were seen in very few donors, while some public TCRs were found in many individuals. Specific HLA alleles were associated with 15,000 to 20,000 TCR beta sequences at a false discovery rate of 0.05 in a later analysis. Immune exposure information for the cohort was limited to CMV serostatus. Because the 87-base-pair reads could not distinguish some IMGT-functional V segments, including TRBV6-2 and TRBV6-3, those segments were excluded. Sequencing depth was assumed to be roughly uniform across donors in the presence/absence analyses, though that assumption may not hold. A cluster of highly shared sequence variants was judged likely to represent a technical artifact of the sequencing pipeline. In vitro tests confirmed that a few of the cytomegalovirus-associated TCR beta chains recognize cytomegalovirus antigens. Correlated functional status among segregating V segments might reflect linkage disequilibrium, but an unknown experimental factor could not be ruled out. Because HLA typing was missing for some donors at each locus, association tests included only the typed subset. In the study, around 150 TCR beta chains were listed as associated with cytomegalovirus. In a later analysis, HLA-associated TCR beta chains showed more clonal expansion and lower generation probabilities than non-associated chains that were equally common. According to the authors, the approach could potentially be generalized to other disease states and immunological phenotypes. Cytomegalovirus status was reported to be diagnosed by the classifier with high specificity and sensitivity in both the original and validation cohorts. According to a later genetic analysis, donors in an Asian-associated ancestry cluster had fewer N-insertions in productive TCRs than the approximately 650-donor mean. In a later analysis, TCR association rates were found to vary across HLA loci, with the most associated TCRs seen for DRB1 alleles and the fewest for HLA-C alleles. Only TCR beta chains were sequenced in this cohort, and the absence of alpha or paired-chain data limited detectable features. Because counts were too low, 15 or so rarely observed V segments, including chromosome 9 orphons, were excluded from the earlier analysis of roughly 580 of the donors. In an earlier analysis of 587 of the donors, most TCR beta V segments were observed in productive rearrangements about 90% or about 30% of the time, broadly matching IMGT annotations. A later genetic analysis associated a missense DCLRE1C variant with V-gene and J-gene trimming of TCR beta chains, and an independent cohort replicated the association. In a later analysis, several top co-occurrence clusters were reported to appear linked to parvovirus B19, influenza, CMV and Epstein-Barr virus. A further reported finding was that TCR beta sequences accurately predicted the HLA-A and HLA-B alleles for most subjects in the first cohort. In a later analysis, most CMV-associated TCR beta chains were found to appear HLA-restricted, with HLA associations seemingly driven largely by CMV exposure.

The cohort comprised under 700 healthy bone marrow donors. At the time of sampling, all cohort members were nominally healthy, though unrecorded immune exposures were likely present. The donor tested CMV seropositive, placing the donor among the 289 seropositive members of the cohort. A peripheral blood sample was provided by each donor, and peripheral blood mononuclear cells were used for TCR beta sequencing. Genomic DNA was extracted from the blood cell samples with the Qiagen DNeasy Blood Extraction Kit. Recombination joined TRBV30 with TRBJ1-3; there is no confident call for the D gene. The sequence was obtained from a male donor in good health and CMV-seropositive. The source material was PBMCs. The sequence in DNA is TGTGCCTGGGAGAGATTAACTGGAAACACCATATATTTT. Translation gives CAWERLTGNTIYF.